Shown below are 20 T cell receptor beta chains from a single sample sequenced in a study of a mutant IDH1 vaccine in newly diagnosed glioma. Time point here: baseline, week 1 (first vaccination visit). As to treatment: pre-vaccination baseline after standard-of-care therapy. Sequencing was performed with immunoSEQ multiplex PCR; in TCRdb, only in-frame clones are kept and a portion is missing. Here the sample spans around 37,000 clones, 92% being singletons. The specimen comprised PBMCs, sampled from a glioma patient treated with radiotherapy, temozolomide or both. The receptors stem from a man between 18 and 35 years old with glioma.

CDR3 region: CSVEALGGDSEAFF. The DNA for the CDR3 is TGCAGCGTTGAAGCCTTAGGTGGAGACAGTGAAGCTTTCTTT. The gene calls are TRBV29-1 and TRBJ1-1; weak D call: TRBD1 (5 bases). The germline V and J ends were trimmed by 1 base and 7 bases, with 16 bases remaining between them. CDR1 and CDR2 from the germline V gene are SQVTM and ANQGSEA. CDR3 size: 14 residues. The complete variable domain, with remaining parts taken from reference TRBV29-1 and TRBJ1-1, reads SAVISQKPSRDICQRGTSLTIQCQVDSQVTMMFWYRQQPGQSLTLIATANQGSEATYESGFVIDKFPISRPNLTFSTLTVSNMSPEDSSIYLCSVEALGGDSEAFFGQGTRLTVV.

The chain uses TRBV5-1 and TRBJ1-2; 7 nucleotides match TRBD1. Unmatched junction bases numbered 9, after V lost 3 bases and J lost 1 base. The CDR3 contains 16 residues. The germline V gene has CDR1 SGHRS and CDR2 YFSETQ. The CDR3: CASSSRQGRVNYGYTF. For the CDR3, the DNA is TGCGCCAGCAGCTCGAGACAGGGACGGGTTAACTATGGCTACACCTTC.

The CDR3 here is CAWKRASSYEQYF. The DNA for the CDR3 is TGTGCCTGGAAACGAGCTAGCTCCTACGAGCAGTACTTC. The chain combines TRBV30 with TRBJ2-7, with D hard to call. This CDR3 spans 13 amino acids. Trimming removed 4 bases at V and 0 bases at J, with 10 bases between. Germline CDR1 and CDR2: GTSNPN and SVGIG (reference sequence).

The chain joins TRBV29-1 to TRBJ2-3, with TRBD1 identical over 7 bases. Trimming removed 6 bases from V and 6 bases from J; junction bases left unmatched: 9. CDR1 and CDR2 (germline): SQVTM, ANQGSEA. There are 13 residues in the CDR3. CDR3 in amino acids: CSVQGDAGDTQYF. CDR3 coding DNA: TGCAGCGTGCAGGGGGACGCAGGGGATACGCAGTATTTT.

The chain couples TRBV18 to TRBJ2-1, with TRBD2 matching over 9 bases. The ends lost 0 bases at V and 4 bases at J; junction bases unmatched: 4. Germline CDR1 KGHSH, CDR2 LQKENI. There are 16 residues in the CDR3. CDR3 DNA: TGTGCCAGCTCACCACCCGGGACTAGCACTTACAATGAGCAGTTCTTC. Translation: CASSPPGTSTYNEQFF.

The chain links TRBV4-3 to TRBJ2-3, with D hard to call. Germline CDR1 reads LGHNA; CDR2 reads YSLEER. The V gene lost 4 bases and the J gene lost 5 bases, with 16 bases spanning the gap. This CDR3 spans 15 amino acids. For the CDR3, the DNA is TGCGCCAGCAGCCTGAGGCTTAATTCTGAAGATACGCAGTATTTT. This translates into CASSLRLNSEDTQYF.

As to this clone: This sample includes further DNA sequences coding for the same CDR3. The chain employs TRBV4-1 and TRBJ1-1, with a possible D match to TRBD1 (5 bases). Trimming took off 0 bases at V and 1 base at J, with 9 bases between the two ends. The germline V gene encodes CDR1 MGHRA and CDR2 YSYEKL. The CDR3 runs to 15 residues. The DNA for the CDR3 is TGCGCCAGCAGCCAAGATCCAGGGCCGAACACTGAAGCTTTCTTT. Residues: CASSQDPGPNTEAFF.

The CDR3 bases are TGTGCCAGCAGTTTACGGGACAGACGCTATGGCTACACCTTC. Translation gives CASSLRDRRYGYTF. This rearrangement joins TRBV27 to TRBJ1-2; 7 nucleotides align to TRBD1. Losses at the gene ends were 2 bases for V and 4 bases for J; bases not matched to a gene: 4. CDR3 length equals 14 residues. From germline, CDR1 is MNHEY and CDR2 SMNVEV (reference sequence).

This chain joins TRBV7-2 and TRBJ2-3; D is undetermined. V dropped 1 base and J dropped 5 bases, with 10 bases sitting between them. Germline V CDR1 and CDR2: SGHTA, FQGNSA. CDR3 length: 14 residues. CDR3 sequence reads: CASSLGGRQDTQYF. The CDR3 nucleotides are TGTGCCAGCAGCTTAGGAGGCCGCCAAGATACGCAGTATTTT.

This clone came up once. The J gene is TRBJ2-3, the V gene TRBV25-1; no reliable D call. CDR1 and CDR2 (germline): MGHDK, SYGVNS. The CDR3 loop spans 14 amino acids. V was pared by 3 bases and J by 1 base, with 8 bases between. The CDR3 coding sequence is TGTGCCAGCAGTGATCAGGCAGGCACAGATACGCAGTATTTT. Its protein product is CASSDQAGTDTQYF. Using reference TRBV25-1 and TRBJ2-3 for the parts outside the CDR3, the full variable domain is EADIYQTPRYLVIGTGKKITLECSQTMGHDKMYWYQQDPGMELHLIHYSYGVNSTEKGDLSSESTVSRIRTEHFPLTLESARPSHTSQYLCASSDQAGTDTQYFGPGTRLTVL.

The rearrangement links TRBV14 to TRBJ2-2; TRBD1 matches at 8 bases. Germline assignment: CDR1 SGHDN and CDR2 FVKESK. V lost 3 bases, J lost 0 bases, and 3 bases stayed unmatched. The CDR3 runs 16 residues. The CDR3 sequence: CASSHPGQANTGELFF. The CDR3 DNA follows: TGTGCCAGCAGCCACCCGGGACAGGCGAACACCGGGGAGCTGTTTTTT.

This sequence joins TRBV10-3 and TRBJ2-7, with D tentatively TRBD1 (6 bases). This CDR3 comprises 13 residues. Germline assignment: CDR1 ENHRY and CDR2 SYGVKD. The V end lost 6 bases, the J end lost 3 bases, and 12 bases lay between the germline ends. The CDR3 DNA sequence: TGTGCCATCAGCGGGACACCTAACTACGAGCAGTACTTC. This encodes CAISGTPNYEQYF.

The chain recombines TRBV18 with TRBJ1-1; 7 bases line up with TRBD1. V trimming: 3 bases; J trimming: 4 bases; junction bases outside the gene matches: 8. The CDR3 consists of 15 residues. The germline CDR1 and CDR2 sequences are KGHSH and LQKENI. The chain's CDR3 is CASSPNRGSATEAFF. CDR3 sequence (DNA): TGTGCCAGCTCACCTAACAGGGGATCTGCCACTGAAGCTTTCTTT.

Only one count was recorded for this clone. V usage is TRBV6-6 and J usage is TRBJ2-3; TRBD1 matches at 11 bases. The CDR3 is 15 amino acids. Trimming took 5 bases from V and 7 from J; bases not matched to a gene: 8. Germline V gives CDR1 MNHNY, CDR2 SVGAGI (reference sequence). The CDR3 sequence: CASSHPGQGVNTQYF. For the CDR3, the DNA is TGTGCCAGCAGTCACCCGGGACAGGGGGTAAATACGCAGTATTTT.

The table lists this clone with a count of one. The J gene is TRBJ2-7, the V gene TRBV7-2; a possible D gene is TRBD2 (5 bases). This CDR3 is 14 amino acids long. CDR1 and CDR2 (germline): SGHTA, FQGNSA. Trimming pared 6 bases from V and 4 bases from J, leaving 16 bases between. The CDR3 loop reads CASSWSRDQYEQYF. DNA of the CDR3: TGTGCCAGCAGTTGGAGTCGGGATCAATACGAGCAGTACTTC.

The chain recombines TRBV10-3 with TRBJ1-1; the match to TRBD1 covers 7 bases. V trimming: 6 bases; J trimming: 3 bases; junction bases outside the gene matches: 13. Looked up from germline, CDR1 is ENHRY and CDR2 is SYGVKD. The CDR3 is 16 residues long. As DNA, the CDR3 is TGTGCCATCAGGGGCCTCGAGGGGGCGGCGGACACTGAAGCTTTCTTT. Protein product: CAIRGLEGAADTEAFF.

The chain employs TRBV6-1 and TRBJ1-5; 8 nucleotides agree with TRBD1. This CDR3 comprises 15 residues. Germline CDR1 and CDR2: MNHNS and SASEGT. With 5 bases clipped from V and 6 bases from J, the junction kept 9 bases outside the gene matches. Written as DNA, the CDR3 is TGTGCCAGCAGTACCCGGACAGGGAGTGGTCAGCCCCAGCATTTT. Amino acid sequence: CASSTRTGSGQPQHF.

This chain links TRBV9 with TRBJ1-2; D might be TRBD1 (5 bases). Trimming took 0 bases from V and 3 from J, leaving 9 bases between them. This CDR3 has 14 amino acids. CDR1 and CDR2 from the germline V gene are SGDLS and YYNGEE. The CDR3 loop reads CASSVDQGDYGYTF. CDR3 nucleotide sequence: TGTGCCAGCAGCGTAGATCAGGGCGACTATGGCTACACCTTC. Filled out from reference TRBV9 and TRBJ1-2, the complete variable domain reads DSGVTQTPKHLITATGQRVTLRCSPRSGDLSVYWYQQSLDQGLQFLIQYYNGEERAKGNILERFSAQQFPDLHSELNLSSLELGDSALYFCASSVDQGDYGYTFGSGTRLTVV.

V and J are TRBV30 and TRBJ2-5; D might be TRBD2 (5 bases). V lost 2 bases, J lost 5 bases, and 15 bases lay in between. This CDR3 region has 14 residues. Germline loops: CDR1 GTSNPN, CDR2 SVGIG (reference sequence). The CDR3 DNA sequence: TGTGCCTGGAGTCTGCGGATACTAGTCGAGACCCAGTACTTC. Its protein product is CAWSLRILVETQYF.

The V call is TRBV6-1, the J call TRBJ2-3; 11 bases map to TRBD1. The V gene's germline CDR1 is MNHNS and CDR2 SASEGT. The CDR3 consists of 16 residues. Losses at the gene ends were 2 bases for V and 4 bases for J; bases not matched to a gene: 5. The chain's CDR3 is CASSEWRTGGSDTQYF. The CDR3 region has the DNA TGTGCCAGCAGTGAATGGAGGACAGGGGGCTCAGATACGCAGTATTTT.